A selection of T cell receptor beta chains follows, all from one sample in a study of immune reconstitution after stem cell transplant in scleroderma. Using its own MiXCR run on the RT-PCR reads, TCRdb lists one record per CDR3 protein. The table records more than 2,500 distinct CDR3 sequences, 3.6% of them present only once. Sampling was conducted before or after autologous hematopoietic stem cell transplantation (not recorded which). These receptors were collected from a human donor with systemic sclerosis. CDR3s include the opening cysteine and the closing phenylalanine or tryptophan. The D gene is left open where the match is weak. Size is stated for part of the rows, as once, few or many counts, or as a class when the clone is expanded.

TRBV20-1,-,medium-sized,12,TRBJ2-5,TGCAGTGCTAGAGACCGGTTGGAGACCCAGTACTTC,CSARDRLETQYF
TRBV20-1,TRBD2,medium-sized,15,TRBJ2-7,TGCAGTGCTAGAGACGTGAGCGGGAGGGTCTACGAGCAGTACTTC,CSARDVSGRVYEQYF
TRBV24-1,TRBD2,medium-sized,14,TRBJ2-3,TGTGCCACCAGTGATGCGGGAGCCACAGATACGCAGTATTTT,CATSDAGATDTQYF
TRBV23-1,-,large,18,TRBJ1-1,TGCGCCAGCAGTCAATCGGAGGTACAGGGCGGTTTGAACACTGAAGCTTTCTTT,CASSQSEVQGGLNTEAFF
TRBV5-6,TRBD1,large,15,TRBJ1-1,TGTGCCAGCAGCATCGCGACAGGGCGGGACACTGAAGCTTTCTTT,CASSIATGRDTEAFF
TRBV20-1,-,medium-sized,16,TRBJ1-5,TGCAGTGCTCCGGACCTTCAGAGCTATAGCAATCAGCCCCAGCATTTT,CSAPDLQSYSNQPQHF
TRBV29-1,TRBD1,medium-sized,13,TRBJ2-2,TGCAGCGGGACAGGGTGGAGCACCGGGGAGCTGTTTTTT,CSGTGWSTGELFF
TRBV2,-,large,13,TRBJ2-3,TGTGCCGATCGGACTGCTTACACAGATACGCAGTATTTT,CADRTAYTDTQYF
TRBV7-7,-,-,17,TRBJ2-7,TGTGCTAGCAGCCCTGATGTCGGGACCCCCGGATTGGGCGAGCAGTACTTC,CASSPDVGTPGLGEQYF
TRBV12-3/TRBV12-4,-,medium-sized,11,TRBJ1-2,TGTGCCAGCAGTCCAGGAGGCGGCTACACCTTC,CASSPGGGYTF
TRBV5-1,-,medium-sized,16,TRBJ1-4,TGCGCCAGCAGCTGGGACGGAGTTGCAACTAATGAAAAACTGTTTTTT,CASSWDGVATNEKLFF
TRBV6-6,-,once,16,TRBJ2-7,TGTGCCAGCAGTTACTCGAAAAGGGGAACAACCTACGAGCAGTACTTC,CASSYSKRGTTYEQYF
TRBV5-1,-,many,15,TRBJ1-5,TGCGCCAGCAGCTTGGCAGGGGAAAACAATCAGCCCCAGCATTTT,CASSLAGENNQPQHF
TRBV29-1,TRBD1,medium-sized,12,TRBJ1-2,TGCAGCGTTGTTGGCAGGGGGCTGGGCTACACCTTC,CSVVGRGLGYTF
TRBV20-1,-,medium-sized,15,TRBJ1-1,TGCAGTGCACGGGTCCGCCACGGGAGACGGACTGAAGCTTTCTTT,CSARVRHGRRTEAFF
TRBV3-1,-,medium-sized,14,TRBJ1-1,TGTGCCAGCAGCCACAAGGCGGGAGGCACTGAAGCTTTCTTT,CASSHKAGGTEAFF